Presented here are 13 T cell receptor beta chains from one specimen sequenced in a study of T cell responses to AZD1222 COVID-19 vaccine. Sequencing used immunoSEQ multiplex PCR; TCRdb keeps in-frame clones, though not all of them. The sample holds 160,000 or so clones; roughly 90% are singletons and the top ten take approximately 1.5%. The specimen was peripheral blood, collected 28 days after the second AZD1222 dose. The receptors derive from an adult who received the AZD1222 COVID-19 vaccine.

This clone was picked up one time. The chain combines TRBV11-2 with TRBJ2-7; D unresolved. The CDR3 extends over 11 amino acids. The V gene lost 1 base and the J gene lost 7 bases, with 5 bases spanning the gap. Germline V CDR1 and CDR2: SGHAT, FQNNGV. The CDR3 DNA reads TGTGCCAGCAGCTTAGGGCCAGAGCAGTACTTC. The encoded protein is CASSLGPEQYF.

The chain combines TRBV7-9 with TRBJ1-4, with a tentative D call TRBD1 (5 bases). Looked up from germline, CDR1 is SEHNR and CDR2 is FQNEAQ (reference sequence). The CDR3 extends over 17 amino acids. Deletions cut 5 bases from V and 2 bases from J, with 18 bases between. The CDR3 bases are TGTGCCAGCAGCCCCCTTGCAGGGTCTCGCACTAATGAAAAACTGTTTTTT. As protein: CASSPLAGSRTNEKLFF.

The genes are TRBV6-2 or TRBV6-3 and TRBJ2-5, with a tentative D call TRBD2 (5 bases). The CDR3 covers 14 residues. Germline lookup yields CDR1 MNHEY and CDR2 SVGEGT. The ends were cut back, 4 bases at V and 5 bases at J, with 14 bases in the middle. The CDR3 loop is CASSSGVGPETQYF. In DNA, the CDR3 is TGTGCCAGCAGTTCCGGGGTCGGGCCGGAGACCCAGTACTTC.

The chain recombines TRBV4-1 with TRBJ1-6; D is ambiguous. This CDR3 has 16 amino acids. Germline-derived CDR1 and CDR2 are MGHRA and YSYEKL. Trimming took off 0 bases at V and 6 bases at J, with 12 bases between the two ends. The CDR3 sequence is CASSQEVSGRNSPLHF. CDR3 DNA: TGCGCCAGCAGCCAAGAAGTCAGCGGACGTAATTCACCCCTCCACTTT.

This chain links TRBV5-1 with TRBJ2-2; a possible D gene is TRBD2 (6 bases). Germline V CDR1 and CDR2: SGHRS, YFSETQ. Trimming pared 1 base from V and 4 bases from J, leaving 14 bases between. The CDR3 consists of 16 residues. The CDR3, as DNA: TGCGCCAGCAGCTTGCAACGGGAGTATTCCACCGGGGAGCTGTTTTTT. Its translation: CASSLQREYSTGELFF.

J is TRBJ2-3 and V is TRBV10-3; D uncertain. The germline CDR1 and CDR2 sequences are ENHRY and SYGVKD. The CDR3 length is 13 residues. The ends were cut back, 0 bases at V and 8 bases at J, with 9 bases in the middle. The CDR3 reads CAISESQAGTQYF. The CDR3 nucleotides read TGTGCCATCAGTGAGTCGCAGGCCGGTACGCAGTATTTT.

The DNA for the CDR3 is TGTGCCAGCAGCTTAGAGGTTCGCGGGGGCGCCGTCAATCAGCCCCAGCATTTT. Protein sequence: CASSLEVRGGAVNQPQHF. The rearrangement uses TRBV7-9 and TRBJ1-5, with a possible D match to TRBD1 (6 bases). Trimming took 1 base from V and 3 from J, leaving 19 bases between them. This CDR3 comprises 18 residues. The germline V gene encodes CDR1 SEHNR and CDR2 FQNEAQ (reference sequence).

DNA for the CDR3: TGTGCCAGCGGGGGGCAGGGACGTCCCCTCCACTTT. Its protein product is CASGGQGRPLHF. The chain links TRBV12-3 or TRBV12-4 to TRBJ1-6, with a weak D call TRBD1 (6 bases). Trimming left V 8 bases short and J 13 bases short, with 15 bases between. This CDR3 has 12 residues.

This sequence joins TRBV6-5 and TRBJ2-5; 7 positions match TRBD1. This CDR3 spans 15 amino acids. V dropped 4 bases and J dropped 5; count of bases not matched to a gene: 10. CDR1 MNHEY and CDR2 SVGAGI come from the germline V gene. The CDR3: CASSSPGTTGETQYF. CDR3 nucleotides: TGTGCCAGCAGTTCCCCCGGGACGACAGGGGAGACCCAGTACTTC.

In DNA form, the CDR3 reads TGTGCCAGCAGAGGACAGGGGTTAGCCCGGGAGACCCAGTACTTC. Translated: CASRGQGLARETQYF. This chain links TRBV2 with TRBJ2-5; TRBD1 matches 9 bases. V shed 6 bases, J shed 5 bases, and the junction held 10 bases outside the gene matches. Germline CDR1 is SNHLY and CDR2 is FYNNEI. The CDR3 is 15 amino acids.

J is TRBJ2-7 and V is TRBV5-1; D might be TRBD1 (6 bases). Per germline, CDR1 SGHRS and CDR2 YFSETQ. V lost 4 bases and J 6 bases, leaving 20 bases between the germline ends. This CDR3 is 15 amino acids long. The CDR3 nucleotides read TGCGCCAGCAGCCCGGACTCAGGGGTCGTCGGCGAGCAGTACTTC. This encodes CASSPDSGVVGEQYF. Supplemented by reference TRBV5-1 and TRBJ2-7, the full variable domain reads KAGVTQTPRYLIKTRGQQVTLSCSPISGHRSVSWYQQTPGQGLQFLFEYFSETQRNKGNFPGRFSGRQFSNSRSEMNVSTLELGDSALYLCASSPDSGVVGEQYFGPGTRLTVT.

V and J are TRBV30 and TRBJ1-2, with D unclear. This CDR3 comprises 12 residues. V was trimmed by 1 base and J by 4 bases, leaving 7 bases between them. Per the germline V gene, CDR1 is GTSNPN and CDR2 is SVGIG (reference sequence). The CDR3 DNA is TGTGCCTGGAGTGCCGGGATCTATGGCTACACCTTC. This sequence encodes CAWSAGIYGYTF.

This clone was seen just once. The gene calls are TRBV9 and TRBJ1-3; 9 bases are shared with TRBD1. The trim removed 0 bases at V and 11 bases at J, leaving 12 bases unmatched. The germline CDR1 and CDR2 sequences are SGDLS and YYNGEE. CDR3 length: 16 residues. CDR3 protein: CASSVVGTGLPWAIYF. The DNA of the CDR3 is TGTGCCAGCAGCGTAGTTGGGACAGGGCTGCCCTGGGCCATATATTTT.